This TCR beta chain was retrieved from a study of CD8 T cells in ankylosing spondylitis. Whole-study findings and limits: A motif in TCR beta, a set of eight highly homologous variants, appeared characteristic of ankylosing spondylitis blood. Significantly higher representation of disease-linked clones was reported for matched ankylosing spondylitis synovial fluid.

Libraries for TCR beta were made by quantitative 5'-RACE with molecular barcodes. TCRdb independently ran MiXCR on the 5' RACE reads; one entry per CDR3 protein. The table lists hundreds of thousands of distinct CDR3 sequences, 10% to 15% of them singletons. About this clonotype: As yet, its antigen is unknown.

The germline V gene has CDR1 SQVTM and CDR2 ANQGSEA. The CDR3 is 16 amino acids. Trimming at V came to 5 bases and at J to 3 bases, leaving 9 bases not matched to a gene. V usage is TRBV29-1 and J usage is TRBJ2-5, with TRBD2 matching over 13 bases. Material: blood, either unsorted or a sorted T cell fraction (not recorded which). The receptor was isolated from a male donor with ankylosing spondylitis. The CDR3 bases are TGCAGCGTTTTGCTTAGACTAGCGGGAGGTAAAGAGACCCAGTACTTC. Amino acids: CSVLLRLAGGKETQYF.